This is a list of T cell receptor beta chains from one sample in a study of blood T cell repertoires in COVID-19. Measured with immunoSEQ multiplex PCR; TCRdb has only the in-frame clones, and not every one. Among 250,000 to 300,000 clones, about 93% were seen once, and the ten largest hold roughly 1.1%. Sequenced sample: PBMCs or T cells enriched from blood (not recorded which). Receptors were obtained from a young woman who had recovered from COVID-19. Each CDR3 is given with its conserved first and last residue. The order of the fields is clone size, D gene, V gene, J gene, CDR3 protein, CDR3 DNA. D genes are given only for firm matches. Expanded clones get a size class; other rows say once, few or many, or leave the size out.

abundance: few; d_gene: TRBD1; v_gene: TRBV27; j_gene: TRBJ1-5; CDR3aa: CASSWDRGNQPQHF; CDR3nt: TGTGCCAGCAGTTGGGACAGGGGCAATCAGCCCCAGCATTTT
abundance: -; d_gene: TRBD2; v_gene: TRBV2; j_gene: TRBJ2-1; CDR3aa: CASTEFSGSYNEQFF; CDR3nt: TGTGCCAGCACCGAGTTTAGCGGGAGCTACAATGAGCAGTTCTTC
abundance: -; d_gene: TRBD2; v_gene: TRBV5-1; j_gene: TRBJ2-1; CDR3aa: CASSLDGSGIYNEQFF; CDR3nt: TGCGCCAGCAGCTTGGATGGTAGCGGGATCTACAATGAGCAGTTCTTC
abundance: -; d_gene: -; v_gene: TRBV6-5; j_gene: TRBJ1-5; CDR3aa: CASSYSAGEQPQHF; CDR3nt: TGTGCCAGCAGTTACTCGGCAGGGGAACAGCCCCAGCATTTT
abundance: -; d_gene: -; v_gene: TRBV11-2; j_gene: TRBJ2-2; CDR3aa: CASSLDFLTGELFF; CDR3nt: TGTGCCAGCAGCTTAGATTTCCTCACCGGGGAGCTGTTTTTT
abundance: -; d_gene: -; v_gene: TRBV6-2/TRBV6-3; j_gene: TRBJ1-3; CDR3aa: CASSSLTGASGNTIYF; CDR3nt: TGTGCCAGCAGTTCTCTGACAGGAGCCTCTGGAAACACCATATATTTT
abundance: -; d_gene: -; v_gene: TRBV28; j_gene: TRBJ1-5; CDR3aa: CASRDNSNQPQHF; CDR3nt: TGTGCCAGCCGGGACAATAGCAATCAGCCCCAGCATTTT
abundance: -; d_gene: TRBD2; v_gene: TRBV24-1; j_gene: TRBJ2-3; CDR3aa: CAVGLAGRGDTQYF; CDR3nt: TGTGCCGTGGGACTAGCGGGTCGGGGAGATACGCAGTATTTT
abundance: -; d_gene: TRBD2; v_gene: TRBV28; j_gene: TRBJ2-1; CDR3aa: CASSSEREEGSNEQFF; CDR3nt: TGTGCCAGCAGTTCCGAGCGGGAGGAGGGGAGCAATGAGCAGTTCTTC
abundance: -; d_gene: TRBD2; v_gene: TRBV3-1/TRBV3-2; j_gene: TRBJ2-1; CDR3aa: CASSLGLAGMDEQFF; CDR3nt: TGTGCCAGCAGCCTGGGACTAGCGGGAATGGATGAGCAGTTCTTC
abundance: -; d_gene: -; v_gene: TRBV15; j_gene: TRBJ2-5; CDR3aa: CATSRSNQETQYF; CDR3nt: TGTGCCACCAGCAGATCCAACCAAGAGACCCAGTACTTC
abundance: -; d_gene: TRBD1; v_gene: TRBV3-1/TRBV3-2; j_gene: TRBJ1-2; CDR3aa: CASSQDPGGGYTF; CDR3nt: TGTGCCAGCAGCCAAGATCCAGGGGGTGGCTACACCTTC
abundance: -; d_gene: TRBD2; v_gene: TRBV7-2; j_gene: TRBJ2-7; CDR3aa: CASSSSFSGRGREQYF; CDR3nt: TGTGCCAGCAGCTCAAGTTTTAGCGGGAGGGGGAGAGAGCAGTACTTC
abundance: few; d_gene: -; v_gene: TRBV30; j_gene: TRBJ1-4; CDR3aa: CAWSVRRGRVIGNEKLFF; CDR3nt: TGTGCCTGGAGTGTACGGAGAGGGAGGGTAATCGGTAATGAAAAACTGTTTTTT
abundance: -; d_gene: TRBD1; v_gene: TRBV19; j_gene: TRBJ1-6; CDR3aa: CATKDRSSSPLHF; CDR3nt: TGTGCCACCAAGGACAGGTCAAGTTCACCCCTCCACTTT
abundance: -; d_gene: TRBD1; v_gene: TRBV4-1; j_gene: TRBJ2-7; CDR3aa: CASSQWAGQGYEQYF; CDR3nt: TGCGCCAGCAGCCAATGGGCAGGACAGGGCTACGAGCAGTACTTC
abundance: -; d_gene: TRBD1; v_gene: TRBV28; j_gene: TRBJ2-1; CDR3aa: CASEGPGQGNNEQFF; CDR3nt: TGTGCCAGCGAAGGGCCGGGACAGGGTAACAATGAGCAGTTCTTC
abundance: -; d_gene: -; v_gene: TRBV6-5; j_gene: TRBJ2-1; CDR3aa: CASTNAGYTDEQFF; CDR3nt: TGTGCCAGCACTAATGCGGGGTACACCGATGAGCAGTTCTTC
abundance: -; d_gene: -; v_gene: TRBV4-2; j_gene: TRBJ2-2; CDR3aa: CASSHTGGSNTGELFF; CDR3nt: TGTGCCAGCAGCCATACGGGGGGCTCGAACACCGGGGAGCTGTTTTTT
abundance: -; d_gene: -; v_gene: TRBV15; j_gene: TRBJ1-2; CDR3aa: CATSMGPNYGYTF; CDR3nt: TGTGCCACCTCGATGGGGCCTAACTATGGCTACACCTTC
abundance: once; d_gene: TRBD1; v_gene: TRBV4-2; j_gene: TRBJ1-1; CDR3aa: CASSQSAGGKTEAFF; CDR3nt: TGTGCCAGCAGCCAAAGCGCAGGGGGCAAGACTGAAGCTTTCTTT
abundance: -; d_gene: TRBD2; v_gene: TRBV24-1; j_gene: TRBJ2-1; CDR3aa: CATSDLTSGTNEQFF; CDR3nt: TGTGCCACCAGTGATTTAACTAGCGGCACCAATGAGCAGTTCTTC
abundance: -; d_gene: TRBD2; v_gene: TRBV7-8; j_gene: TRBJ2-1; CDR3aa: CASSLLISGLAGDEQFF; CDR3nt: TGTGCCAGCAGCCTCCTTATTAGTGGGCTAGCGGGAGATGAGCAGTTCTTC
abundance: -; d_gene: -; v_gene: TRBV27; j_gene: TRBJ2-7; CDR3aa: CASSLEANPVEQYF; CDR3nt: TGTGCCAGCAGTCTAGAAGCGAATCCGGTGGAGCAGTACTTC
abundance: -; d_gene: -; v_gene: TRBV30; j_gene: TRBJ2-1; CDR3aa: CAWRPWGETYNEQFF; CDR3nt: TGTGCCTGGAGACCCTGGGGCGAGACCTACAATGAGCAGTTCTTC
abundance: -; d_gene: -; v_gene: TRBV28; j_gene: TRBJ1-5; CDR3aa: CASSPSVIEPLQHF; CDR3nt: TGTGCCAGCAGCCCTTCGGTGATTGAGCCGCTCCAGCATTTT
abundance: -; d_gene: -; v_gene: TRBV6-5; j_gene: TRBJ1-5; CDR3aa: CASSYSWSSNQPQHF; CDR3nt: TGTGCCAGCAGTTACTCGTGGAGTAGCAATCAGCCCCAGCATTTT
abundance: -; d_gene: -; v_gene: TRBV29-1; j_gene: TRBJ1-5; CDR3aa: CSVGQGSNQPQHF; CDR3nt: TGCAGCGTTGGCCAGGGAAGCAATCAGCCCCAGCATTTT
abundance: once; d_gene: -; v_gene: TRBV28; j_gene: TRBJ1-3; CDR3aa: CASSLLSSGNTIYF; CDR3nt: TGTGCCAGCAGTCTCCTGAGCTCTGGAAACACCATATATTTT
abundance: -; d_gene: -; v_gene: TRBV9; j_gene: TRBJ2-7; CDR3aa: CASSVDGRGSEQYF; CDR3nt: TGTGCCAGCAGCGTAGACGGCAGGGGTTCCGAGCAGTACTTC
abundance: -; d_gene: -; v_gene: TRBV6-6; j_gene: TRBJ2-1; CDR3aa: CASSYETANNEQFF; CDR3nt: TGTGCCAGCAGTTATGAGACAGCGAACAATGAGCAGTTCTTC
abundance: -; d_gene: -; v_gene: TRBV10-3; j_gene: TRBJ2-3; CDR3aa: CAISESSSGGTDTQYF; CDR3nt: TGTGCCATCAGTGAGTCTTCCAGCGGAGGCACAGATACGCAGTATTTT
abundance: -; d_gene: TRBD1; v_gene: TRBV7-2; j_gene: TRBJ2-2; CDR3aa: CASSLRDRGFTGELFF; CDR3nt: TGTGCCAGCAGCTTAAGGGACAGGGGTTTCACCGGGGAGCTGTTTTTT
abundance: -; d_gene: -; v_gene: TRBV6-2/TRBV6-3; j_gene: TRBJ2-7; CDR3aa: CASSYSKEAGHHEQYF; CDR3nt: TGTGCCAGCAGTTACTCGAAGGAAGCAGGGCACCACGAGCAGTACTTC
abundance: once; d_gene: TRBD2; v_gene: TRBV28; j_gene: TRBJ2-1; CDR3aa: CGTSAPNEQFF; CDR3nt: TGTGGGACTAGCGCACCCAATGAGCAGTTCTTC
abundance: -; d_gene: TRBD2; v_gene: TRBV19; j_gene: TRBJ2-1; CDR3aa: CASGLAGHEQFF; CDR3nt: TGTGCCAGTGGACTAGCGGGCCATGAGCAGTTCTTC
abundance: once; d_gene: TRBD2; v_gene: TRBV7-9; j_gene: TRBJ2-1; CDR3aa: CASSLAKASGSVDEQFF; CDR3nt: TGTGCCAGCAGCTTAGCGAAGGCTAGCGGGAGTGTCGATGAGCAGTTCTTC
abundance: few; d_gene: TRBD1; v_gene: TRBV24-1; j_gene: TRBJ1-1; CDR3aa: CATSDPGTGGSEAFF; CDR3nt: TGTGCCACCAGTGACCCCGGGACAGGGGGCTCTGAAGCTTTCTTT
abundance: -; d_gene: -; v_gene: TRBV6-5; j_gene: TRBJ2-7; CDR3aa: CASRPRESHEQYF; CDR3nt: TGTGCCAGCAGGCCGCGGGAATCCCACGAGCAGTACTTC
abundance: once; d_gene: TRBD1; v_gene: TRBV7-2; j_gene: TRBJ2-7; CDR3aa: CASSSDRGAYEQYF; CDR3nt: TGTGCCAGCAGTTCTGACAGGGGCGCCTACGAGCAGTACTTC
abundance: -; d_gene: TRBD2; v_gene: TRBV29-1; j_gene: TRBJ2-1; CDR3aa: CSVDGLAGLNEQFF; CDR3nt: TGCAGCGTTGACGGACTAGCGGGGCTCAATGAGCAGTTCTTC